The subject of this entry is one TCR beta chain. TCRdb processed the 5' RACE reads anew with MiXCR; each CDR3 protein has one entry. The table lists 350,000 to 450,000 distinct CDR3 sequences, approximately 18% of them singletons. The data were taken from a study of identical twins. CDR3 length: 13 residues. The germline V gene encodes CDR1 DFQATT and CDR2 SNEGSKA (reference sequence). Between the trimmed V and J ends, which lost 8 bases and 1 base, there was a span of 14 bases. The sample was naive T cells sorted from blood. This clonotype originated in a man in his fifties or sixties in good health. The chain recombines TRBV20-1 with TRBJ1-1; possibly TRBD1 for D (5 bases). This chain's CDR3 is CSNGHWGNTEAFF. The CDR3, as DNA: TGCAGTAACGGACATTGGGGGAACACTGAAGCTTTCTTT.